This T cell receptor beta chain was captured in a study of read filtering for tumor transcriptome and immune sequencing. About the study: Transcriptome libraries were built from DNase-treated RNA. TCR-mapped reads were about 3.5 to 10.27 million with IR-seq versus about 85 to 1,300 with RNA-seq. Study observations and caveats: Sorted CD138-negative bone marrow cells were not purified T cells.

The CDR3 contains 15 residues. The ends were cut back, 7 bases at V and 6 bases at J, with 22 bases in the middle. The germline V gene has CDR1 SQVTM and CDR2 ANQGSEA. Details on this clonotype: Its antigen is not known.

The library was built from around 380 ng RNA with molecular barcoded adaptors for alpha/delta and beta/gamma chains. One entry per CDR3 protein, called by TCRdb with MiXCR from the reads. This sample has about 130,000 distinct CDR3 sequences, with less than 15% found just once. The TCR comes from a donor aged 40 or over with multiple myeloma. The gene calls are TRBV29-1 and TRBJ2-1; TRBD2 is a possible D gene (7 bases). The sequenced material came from a population of CD138-negative cells sorted from bone marrow. CDR3 loop: CSGGRPGTNTNEQFF. In nucleotides, the CDR3 is TGCAGCGGGGGGCGCCCTGGGACTAACACCAATGAGCAGTTCTTC.